The next 18 T cell receptor beta chains were all read from a single sample in a study of T cell repertoires in ileal Crohn's disease. The repertoire was sequenced with immunoSEQ multiplex PCR; TCRdb's copy has only in-frame clones and lacks some. The repertoire holds about 7,300 clones, with around 92% as singletons. The sample consisted of ileal tissue. The receptors stem from an adult with Crohn's disease.

J is TRBJ2-7 and V is TRBV7-2; D unclear. The CDR3 is 16 residues long. Germline values: CDR1 SGHTA, CDR2 FQGNSA. The V gene lost 1 base and the J gene lost 1 base, with 14 bases spanning the gap. CDR3 sequence: CASSLGLSGRSYEQYF. CDR3 in DNA: TGTGCCAGCAGCTTAGGGCTGTCAGGCAGGTCCTACGAGCAGTACTTC.

This rearrangement joins TRBV7-3 to TRBJ1-1; perhaps TRBD1 as D (5 bases). The germline V gene encodes CDR1 SGHTA and CDR2 FQGTGA. CDR3 length: 14 amino acids. Trimming removed 0 bases at V and 1 base at J, with 6 bases between. CDR3 DNA sequence: TGTGCCAGCAGCTTAACCGGACAGAACACTGAAGCTTTCTTT. Amino acids: CASSLTGQNTEAFF.

The rearrangement uses TRBV27 and TRBJ1-2; 12 positions match TRBD1. Germline CDR1 and CDR2: MNHEY and SMNVEV (reference sequence). CDR3 length equals 18 residues. Germline trimming cut 5 bases from V and 7 bases from J; bases unmatched to any gene: 17. The CDR3 DNA sequence: TGTGCCAGCAGTATCGTTGGGGGACAGGGGGCGGCGGGTTTTGGCTACACCTTC. It encodes CASSIVGGQGAAGFGYTF.

The chain has TRBV5-1 and TRBJ1-4; D call uncertain. Germline V gives CDR1 SGHRS, CDR2 YFSETQ. V was trimmed by 0 bases and J by 0 bases, leaving 9 bases between them. The CDR3 consists of 16 residues. CDR3 DNA: TGCGCCAGCAGCTTGGCCAGCGGGGCAACTAATGAAAAACTGTTTTTT. This sequence encodes CASSLASGATNEKLFF.

The V gene is TRBV5-1, the J gene TRBJ1-1; TRBD1 is a possible D gene (6 bases). The V end lost 0 bases, the J end lost 3 bases, and 12 bases lay between the germline ends. CDR3 length: 15 residues. From germline, CDR1 is SGHRS and CDR2 YFSETQ. The chain's CDR3 is CASSLGTAWDTEAFF. The DNA of the CDR3 is TGCGCCAGCAGCTTGGGGACAGCCTGGGACACTGAAGCTTTCTTT.

The rearrangement links TRBV11-2 to TRBJ2-3; D uncertain. Trimming removed 3 bases at V and 9 bases at J, with 10 bases between. This CDR3 has 12 amino acids. CDR1 SGHAT and CDR2 FQNNGV come from the germline V gene. The CDR3 is CASSFGSRTQYF. In DNA form, the CDR3 reads TGTGCCAGCAGCTTCGGATCGAGGACGCAGTATTTT.

DNA for the CDR3: TGTGCCAGCAGTTCTCCAGGGCGGGGAGCCTCCTACAATGAGCAGTTCTTC. Protein sequence: CASSSPGRGASYNEQFF. This rearrangement joins TRBV28 to TRBJ2-1, with a weak D call TRBD2 (6 bases). The CDR3 covers 17 residues. Germline loops: CDR1 MDHEN, CDR2 SYDVKM. The V gene lost 4 bases and the J gene lost 0 bases, with 16 bases spanning the gap.

The rearrangement joins TRBV7-6 to TRBJ2-7, with 10 bases that match TRBD1. The J segment lost 6 bases and the V segment lost 6 bases, leaving 8 bases of the junction unmatched. The CDR3 loop spans 14 amino acids. Germline CDR1 is SGHVS and CDR2 is FNYEAQ. The CDR3 bases are TGTGCCAGCAGGACAGGGGGCCCTCGGAGCGAGCAGTACTTC. It is translated as CASRTGGPRSEQYF.

The chain combines TRBV2 with TRBJ1-6, with TRBD1 identical over 7 bases. This CDR3 region has 14 residues. V lost 6 bases, J lost 6 bases, and 5 bases stayed unmatched. Germline V gives CDR1 SNHLY, CDR2 FYNNEI. The CDR3: CASSDRAGNSPLHF. CDR3 DNA: TGTGCCAGCAGCGACAGGGCCGGTAATTCACCCCTCCACTTT.

This clone was counted a single time. The gene calls are TRBV15 and TRBJ2-1, with D perhaps matching TRBD2 (6 bases). The CDR3 length is 13 residues. Germline V CDR1 and CDR2: LNHNV, YYDKDF (reference sequence). The V end lost 4 bases, the J end lost 10 bases, and 14 bases lay between the germline ends. This CDR3 reads CATSISGGAEQFF. CDR3 nucleotide sequence: TGTGCCACCAGCATCTCCGGAGGGGCAGAGCAGTTCTTC.

This chain joins TRBV28 and TRBJ1-2; 8 bases match TRBD1. Germline CDR1 and CDR2: MDHEN and SYDVKM. Losses at the gene ends were 5 bases for V and 5 bases for J; bases not matched to a gene: 10. The CDR3 is made up of 15 amino acids. CDR3 DNA sequence: TGTGCCAGCAGTCCTCGGGACAGGCCATATTATGGCTACACCTTC. As protein: CASSPRDRPYYGYTF.

The chain joins TRBV9 to TRBJ1-1; TRBD1 is a possible D gene (5 bases). Trimming removed 3 bases from V and 5 bases from J, with 17 bases in between. Per the germline V gene, CDR1 is SGDLS and CDR2 is YYNGEE. This CDR3 comprises 15 residues. The CDR3 DNA follows: TGTGCCAGCAGCGAGCCTCAGGGTGGAGGGACTGAAGCTTTCTTT. This gives the protein CASSEPQGGGTEAFF. Full variable domain (remainder filled in from reference TRBV9 and TRBJ1-1): DSGVTQTPKHLITATGQRVTLRCSPRSGDLSVYWYQQSLDQGLQFLIQYYNGEERAKGNILERFSAQQFPDLHSELNLSSLELGDSALYFCASSEPQGGGTEAFFGQGTRLTVV.

This clone was seen a single time. J is TRBJ2-7 and V is TRBV9; 11 nucleotides match TRBD2. The CDR3 is 14 amino acids. The germline V gene encodes CDR1 SGDLS and CDR2 YYNGEE. J gave up 5 bases and V 4 bases, and 5 bases lay outside the gene matches. CDR3 sequence reads: CASSLAGGPHEQYF. The CDR3 nucleotides are TGTGCCAGCAGCTTAGCGGGAGGGCCCCACGAGCAGTACTTC. Variable domain in full (rest from reference TRBV9 and TRBJ2-7): DSGVTQTPKHLITATGQRVTLRCSPRSGDLSVYWYQQSLDQGLQFLIQYYNGEERAKGNILERFSAQQFPDLHSELNLSSLELGDSALYFCASSLAGGPHEQYFGPGTRLTVT.

This chain uses TRBV11-1 with TRBJ2-5; TRBD1 matches at 8 bases. V was pared by 1 base and J by 2 bases, with 3 bases of the junction left unmatched. This CDR3 comprises 15 residues. Germline V CDR1 and CDR2: SGHAT, FQDESV (reference sequence). CDR3 sequence: CASSLGDRGQETQYF. The CDR3 DNA reads TGTGCCAGCAGCTTAGGAGACAGGGGACAAGAGACCCAGTACTTC.

The chain is built from TRBV6-1 and TRBJ1-1; D gene ambiguous. Trimming shortened V by 3 bases and J by 3 bases, and 8 bases separated the two germline ends. CDR1 and CDR2 (germline): MNHNS, SASEGT. This CDR3 is 13 amino acids long. CDR3 region: CASSDPGDTEAFF. CDR3 coding DNA: TGTGCCAGCAGTGATCCCGGTGACACTGAAGCTTTCTTT.

This clone showed up just once. Its ends do not fully match the called genes, so a read error is possible. The DNA of the CDR3 is TGTGCCAGCAGCTTAGGGTCCACAACCCACCCCTTTCCTGGCTTC. Protein product: CASSLGSTTHPFPGF. This sequence joins TRBV7-9 and TRBJ2-7; D is unclear. Germline assignment: CDR1 SEHNR and CDR2 FQNEAQ (reference sequence). CDR3 length: 15 amino acids.

This chain connects TRBV4-1 to TRBJ1-1, with D perhaps matching TRBD1 (5 bases). The length of the CDR3 is 12 residues. V was shortened by 6 bases and J by 6 bases, with 11 bases between the two germline ends. Looked up from germline, CDR1 is MGHRA and CDR2 is YSYEKL. This CDR3 is CASRERGSEAFF. The CDR3 DNA is TGCGCCAGCAGGGAACGGGGGTCTGAAGCTTTCTTT.

J is TRBJ1-1 and V is TRBV5-6; D gene uncertain. From germline, CDR1 is SGHDT and CDR2 YYEEEE. V was cut by 4 bases and J by 1 base, with 17 bases left in between. The CDR3 extends over 16 amino acids. The CDR3 sequence is CASSRPTSRKNTEAFF. The CDR3 region has the DNA TGTGCCAGCAGCCGGCCCACCTCCAGGAAGAACACTGAAGCTTTCTTT. The full variable domain, with the rest looked up from reference TRBV5-6 and TRBJ1-1, is DAGVTQSPTHLIKTRGQQVTLRCSPKSGHDTVSWYQQALGQGPQFIFQYYEEEERQRGNFPDRFSGHQFPNYSSELNVNALLLGDSALYLCASSRPTSRKNTEAFFGQGTRLTVV.